The rows below give T cell receptor beta chains drawn from one sample of a study of blood T cell repertoires in COVID-19. Libraries were prepared by immunoSEQ multiplex PCR; TCRdb keeps only in-frame clonotypes and omits some of them. Here the sample spans over 200,000 clones, approximately 80% being singletons. Input material: peripheral blood. The receptors originated from a man aged 40-55 years with acute or convalescent COVID-19. CDR3s include the opening cysteine and the closing phenylalanine or tryptophan. Each record gives: V gene, clone size, CDR3 length, D gene, J gene, CDR3 DNA, CDR3 protein. A D gene is named only where the DNA matches it firmly. A clone size is listed for some rows: how often the clone was seen (once, few, many), or a class if it is expanded.

TRBV5-1	-	16	TRBD2	TRBJ2-2	TGCGCCAGCAGCTTGGGACTAGCGGGAGTTGGCGGGGAGCTGTTTTTT	CASSLGLAGVGGELFF
TRBV18	-	16	TRBD1	TRBJ1-6	TGTGCCAGCTCAGAGACAGGGGGCTCCTATAATTCACCCCTCCACTTT	CASSETGGSYNSPLHF
TRBV5-5	few	16	-	TRBJ1-6	TGTGCCAGCAGCTTAAGACCTGGAGGCTATAATTCACCCCTCCACTTT	CASSLRPGGYNSPLHF
TRBV5-8	-	15	TRBD1	TRBJ1-6	TGTGCCAGCAGCCGTAGGGACAGGGCTAATTCACCCCTCCACTTT	CASSRRDRANSPLHF
TRBV29-1	-	13	-	TRBJ1-1	TGCAGCGTTGAAGGGGGCGGGGGCACTGAAGCTTTCTTT	CSVEGGGGTEAFF
TRBV5-1	-	16	-	TRBJ1-2	TGCGCCAGCAGCCAGGCCCCGGGACTCTCTAACTATGGCTACACCTTC	CASSQAPGLSNYGYTF
TRBV27	-	16	TRBD2	TRBJ2-3	TGTGCCAGCAAAAAGGGGAATCTGGCGGGAGTGGATACGCAGTATTTT	CASKKGNLAGVDTQYF
TRBV5-8	-	13	-	TRBJ1-2	TGTGCCAGCAGGCGGGGGAGCCACTATGGCTACACCTTC	CASRRGSHYGYTF
TRBV7-2	-	14	-	TRBJ2-2	TGTGCCAGCACCATTAGTCGGGTCACCGGGGAGCTGTTTTTT	CASTISRVTGELFF
TRBV18	-	19	TRBD2	TRBJ2-1	TGTGCCAGCTCACCACGTCCGCTGGTAGCGGGGGGCTCCTACAATGAGCAGTTCTTC	CASSPRPLVAGGSYNEQFF
TRBV6-5	-	16	TRBD2	TRBJ2-7	TGTGCCAGCAGTTCCGCCCGGGACTACCTTGGCTACGAGCAGTACTTC	CASSSARDYLGYEQYF
TRBV7-9	-	16	-	TRBJ2-7	TGTGCCAGCACACCTTACCGGACAGAGATATCCTACGAGCAGTACTTC	CASTPYRTEISYEQYF
TRBV6-2/TRBV6-3	few	14	TRBD1	TRBJ2-7	TGTGCCAGCAGCCGGGGACAGAGCTCCTACGAGCAGTACTTC	CASSRGQSSYEQYF
TRBV18	once	16	TRBD1	TRBJ2-7	TGTGCCAGCTCACCTCAACGCGAACAGGGGGCGGGCGAGCAGTACTTC	CASSPQREQGAGEQYF
TRBV15	-	12	-	TRBJ1-2	TGTGCCACCAGCAGACGGGACTATGGCTACACCTTC	CATSRRDYGYTF
TRBV7-9	-	17	TRBD1	TRBJ1-2	TGTGCCAGCAGCCATCTTTCCTTGAGATCGGACAGGGCGGGCTACACCTTC	CASSHLSLRSDRAGYTF
TRBV7-9	-	10	-	TRBJ2-2	TGTGCACCCGGTTCCGGGGAGCTGTTTTTT	CAPGSGELFF
TRBV5-4	-	14	-	TRBJ1-4	TGTGCCAGCAGCCCTAGGGGGGGCGCGGAAAAACTGTTTTTT	CASSPRGGAEKLFF
TRBV5-4	-	13	-	TRBJ1-1	TGTGCCAGCAGCTTTCAGGGAGGCACTGAAGCTTTCTTT	CASSFQGGTEAFF
TRBV29-1	-	12	-	TRBJ1-2	TGCAGCGTTGAAGATACGCAGGCTGGCTACACCTTC	CSVEDTQAGYTF
TRBV5-5	-	15	TRBD1	TRBJ2-7	TGTGCCAGCAGCTTGGAAGGACAGGGCCTCTACGAGCAGTACTTC	CASSLEGQGLYEQYF
TRBV6-1	once	15	-	TRBJ1-2	TGTGCCAGCAGTGACGAGGCCCGTAAATTCTATGGCTACACCTTC	CASSDEARKFYGYTF
TRBV7-2	-	15	TRBD1	TRBJ1-6	TGTGCCAGCAGCTTAGAAGGGACAGATAATTCACCCCTCCACTTT	CASSLEGTDNSPLHF
TRBV5-6	-	16	-	TRBJ1-5	TGTGCCAGCAGCCGTGATACTGGGACTCCAAGTCAGCCCCAGCATTTT	CASSRDTGTPSQPQHF
TRBV6-5	-	12	-	TRBJ1-2	TGTGCCACCTTTTCGGGGACAACTGGCTACACCTTC	CATFSGTTGYTF
TRBV6-4	-	14	TRBD2	TRBJ2-1	TGTGCCAGCAGCCTAGCGGGAGGGCCGAATGAGCAGTTCTTC	CASSLAGGPNEQFF
TRBV4-2	-	15	-	TRBJ1-1	TGTGCCAGCACCTTCTTCAGGGGAGGGTTCACTGAAGCTTTCTTT	CASTFFRGGFTEAFF
TRBV5-5	-	17	-	TRBJ1-2	TGTGCCAGCAGCTTATCAGCAGGGCGACGGGCTAACTATGGCTACACCTTC	CASSLSAGRRANYGYTF
TRBV29-1	-	11	-	TRBJ1-1	TGCAGCGTTGAGCACAGGCCTGAAGCTTTCTTT	CSVEHRPEAFF
TRBV19	-	16	-	TRBJ1-5	TGTGCCAGTATGAATCAAGCCGGGGGTTTCAATCAGCCCCAGCATTTT	CASMNQAGGFNQPQHF
TRBV12-3/TRBV12-4	-	13	-	TRBJ1-5	TGTGCCAGCAGTTTAGCGCGCCGTCAGCCCCAGCATTTT	CASSLARRQPQHF
TRBV5-4	-	13	-	TRBJ1-4	TGTGCCAGCAGCGTACAGGGCGGAGAAAAACTGTTTTTT	CASSVQGGEKLFF
TRBV6-5	few	15	-	TRBJ1-4	TGTGCCAGCTCACTGGGAGGGGCAACTAATGAAAAACTGTTTTTT	CASSLGGATNEKLFF
TRBV7-2	once	16	-	TRBJ2-2	TGTGCCAGCAGCTTATCAGGGGGAGGGAACACCGGGGAGCTGTTTTTT	CASSLSGGGNTGELFF
TRBV19	-	12	-	TRBJ2-3	TGTGCCAGTAGTCCTAGCGTGGATACGCAGTATTTT	CASSPSVDTQYF
TRBV11-2	-	14	TRBD1	TRBJ1-1	TGTGCCAGCAGCTCGGGACAGGGGGGCAGGGAGCCTTTCTTT	CASSSGQGGREPFF
TRBV7-8	-	11	-	TRBJ2-1	TGTGCCAGCAGCCCGAGCGAAGAGCAGTTCTTC	CASSPSEEQFF
TRBV6-5	-	13	-	TRBJ1-1	TGTGCCAGCACTGCGGCAGGGCGGACTGAAGCTTTCTTT	CASTAAGRTEAFF
TRBV6-6	-	11	TRBD2	TRBJ2-4	TGTGCCAGCGCTAGCGGGGAAGTTCAGTACTTC	CASASGEVQYF
TRBV9	-	15	-	TRBJ1-3	TGTGCCAGCAGCTTAACTCGGACGGGAGGAAACACCATATATTTT	CASSLTRTGGNTIYF
TRBV2	few	17	-	TRBJ1-6	TGTGCCAGCAGTGAACAAGAGCGGATCTCCTATAATTCACCCCTCCACTTT	CASSEQERISYNSPLHF
TRBV6-2/TRBV6-3	once	13	-	TRBJ1-1	TGTGCCAGCAGTTACCTCGGAGGCCGCGAAGCTTTCTTT	CASSYLGGREAFF
TRBV27	once	16	-	TRBJ1-1	TGTGCCAGCAGTCGCTCCCCGCAGGCGATGAACACTGAAGCTTTCTTT	CASSRSPQAMNTEAFF
TRBV18	-	15	-	TRBJ1-1	TGTGCCAGCTCACTCAACTCCAAACCGGGCACTGAAGCTTTCTTT	CASSLNSKPGTEAFF
TRBV7-9	many	15	TRBD2	TRBJ2-3	TGTGCCAGCAGTAGGGGTAGCGGGAGTACAGATACGCAGTATTTT	CASSRGSGSTDTQYF
TRBV4-2	-	14	-	TRBJ1-4	TGTGCCAGCAGCCAAGACAGGGTGGGTGAAAAACTGTTTTTT	CASSQDRVGEKLFF
TRBV4-1	-	17	TRBD1	TRBJ1-2	TGCGCCAGCAGCCAAGGTCCTGCAGGGGGCGGGGTAGATGGCTACACCTTC	CASSQGPAGGGVDGYTF
TRBV6-4	once	14	-	TRBJ2-2	TGTGCCAGCAGCGACGGGAGTGGGACCGGGGAGCTGTTTTTT	CASSDGSGTGELFF
TRBV10-1	-	14	-	TRBJ2-7	TGCGCCAGCAGTGAACCAGGAGTGGAGGACGAGCAGTACTTC	CASSEPGVEDEQYF
TRBV7-2	-	16	TRBD2	TRBJ2-7	TGTGCCAGCAGCTTATGGCTAGCGGGAGGAAGCTACGAGCAGTACTTC	CASSLWLAGGSYEQYF
TRBV7-3	-	14	TRBD2	TRBJ2-3	TGTGCCAGCAGCCCGACCAGACTAGCGGGAGAGCAGTATTTT	CASSPTRLAGEQYF